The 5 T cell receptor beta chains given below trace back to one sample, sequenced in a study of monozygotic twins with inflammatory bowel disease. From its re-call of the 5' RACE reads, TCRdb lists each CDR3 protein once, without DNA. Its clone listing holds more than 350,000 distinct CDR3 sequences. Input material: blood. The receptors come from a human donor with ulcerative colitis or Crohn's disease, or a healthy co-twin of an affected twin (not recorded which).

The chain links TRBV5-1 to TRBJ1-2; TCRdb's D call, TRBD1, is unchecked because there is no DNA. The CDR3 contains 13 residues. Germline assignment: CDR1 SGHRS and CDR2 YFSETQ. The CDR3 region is CASSPGRIYGYTF.

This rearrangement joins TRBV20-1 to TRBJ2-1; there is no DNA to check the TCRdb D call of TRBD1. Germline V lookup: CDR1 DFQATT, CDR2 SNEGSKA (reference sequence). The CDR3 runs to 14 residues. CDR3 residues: CSAPDRGSYNEQFF.

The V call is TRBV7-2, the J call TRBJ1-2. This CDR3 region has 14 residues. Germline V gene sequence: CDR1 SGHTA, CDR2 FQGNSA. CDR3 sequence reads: CASSLTVEYYGYTF.

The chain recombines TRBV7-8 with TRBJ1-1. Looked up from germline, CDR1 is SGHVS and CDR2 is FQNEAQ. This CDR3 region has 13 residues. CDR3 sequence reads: CASRLQPNTEAFF. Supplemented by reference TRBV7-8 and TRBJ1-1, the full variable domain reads GAGVSQSPRYKVAKRGQDVALRCDPISGHVSLFWYQQALGQGPEFLTYFQNEAQLDKSGLPSDRFFAERPEGSVSTLKIQRTQQEDSAVYLCASRLQPNTEAFFGQGTRLTVV.

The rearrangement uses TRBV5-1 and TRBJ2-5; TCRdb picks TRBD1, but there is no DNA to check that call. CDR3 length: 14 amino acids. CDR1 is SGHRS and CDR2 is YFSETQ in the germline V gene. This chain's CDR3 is CASSQTGGQETQYF.